This T cell receptor (beta chain) was documented in a study of cytomegalovirus exposure and HLA in healthy donors. The study, taken as a whole, reports: Several V segments, TRBV6-2 and TRBV6-3 among them, could not be told apart and were dropped. It was taken for granted in presence/absence analyses that sequencing depth across donors was roughly uniform.

Notes on this clone: As yet, its antigen is unknown.

PCR employed 60 Vbeta and 13 Jbeta primers. Sequenced by immunoSEQ multiplex PCR; TCRdb stores in-frame clones only, minus some. The sample is made up of about 88,000 clones, and the top ten hold roughly 6% of it. The V segment lost 3 bases and the J segment 4 bases; nucleotides outside the gene matches: 12. The CDR3 sequence is 20 residues long. The germline V gene encodes CDR1 SGDLS and CDR2 YYNGEE. The sample taken for sequencing was PBMCs. The rearrangement links TRBV9 to TRBJ2-2; 16 bases align to TRBD2. This receptor was identified in a girl aged 10 to 17 in good health and CMV-seropositive. In nucleotides, the CDR3 is TGTGCCAGCAGCGCCTGGGGACTAGCGGGGGGGGCAGGTATCACCGGGGAGCTGTTTTTT. Encoded protein: CASSAWGLAGGAGITGELFF. Filled out from reference TRBV9 and TRBJ2-2, the complete variable domain reads DSGVTQTPKHLITATGQRVTLRCSPRSGDLSVYWYQQSLDQGLQFLIQYYNGEERAKGNILERFSAQQFPDLHSELNLSSLELGDSALYFCASSAWGLAGGAGITGELFFGEGSRLTVL.